This TCR beta chain was found in a study of T cell responses to AZD1222 COVID-19 vaccine. Some clones are missing from TCRdb's copy, which holds only in-frame ones; the method was immunoSEQ multiplex PCR. Altogether tens of thousands of clones are present, about four fifths being singletons, with the ten largest covering 26%. The CDR3 has 16 residues. Germline V gene sequence: CDR1 SQVTM, CDR2 ANQGSEA. Unmatched junction bases numbered 13, after V lost 7 bases and J lost 3 bases. This material consisted of peripheral blood, taken 28 days after the second AZD1222 dose. V is TRBV29-1 and J is TRBJ1-1; 11 bases match TRBD1. The TCR was taken from an adult who received the AZD1222 COVID-19 vaccine. The chain's CDR3 is CSGQAGQGASYTEAFF. The CDR3 region has the DNA TGCAGCGGACAGGCCGGACAGGGGGCCTCTTACACTGAAGCTTTCTTT.